The T cell receptor beta chain described here comes from a study of shared clonotypes between healthy human individuals. Study results and caveats: Memory subsets had estimated richness that was generally smaller than that of naive subsets. Shared across a handful of donors were approximately 5% of the naive CD4 clonotypes.

On this clone: What it recognizes is unknown.

Method: immunoSEQ multiplex PCR; TCRdb's copy keeps in-frame clones and lacks some. The table has about 1.5 million clones, around 98% seen once; the top ten hold roughly 0.42%. The V segment lost 4 bases and the J segment 6 bases; nucleotides outside the gene matches: 6. Germline assignment: CDR1 SGHRS and CDR2 YFSETQ. This CDR3 has 13 amino acids. The sequence was obtained from a young man in good health. The sample consisted of naive CD4+ T cells sorted from blood. The sample's subset: CD45RA+ positively selected. J is TRBJ1-1 and V is TRBV5-1; 7 bases agree with TRBD1. Here the CDR3 reads CASSPQGGPEAFF. The DNA for the CDR3 is TGCGCCAGCAGCCCCCAGGGGGGCCCTGAAGCTTTCTTT.